A single sample gave rise to the 32 T cell receptor beta chains below, sequenced in a study of blood T cells in healthy people across ages. It was with a sample-barcoded 5' primer and a J-beta primer mix that a second PCR of roughly 7 to 12 cycles was run. TCRdb independently ran MiXCR on the 5' RACE reads; one entry per CDR3 protein. The sample yields almost 1 million distinct CDR3 sequences, roughly 50% seen once. Sequenced input: blood. The origin of the receptors is a woman between 55 and 75 years old in good health.

V gene TRBV4-2 combines with J gene TRBJ1-1, with unresolved D. The CDR3 extends over 14 amino acids. Germline CDR1 and CDR2: LGHNA and YNFKEQ. V was clipped by 0 bases and J by 2 bases, with 7 bases between them. The CDR3 sequence is CASSQEVTNTEAFF. The CDR3 DNA reads as TGTGCCAGCAGCCAAGAAGTGACAAACACTGAAGCTTTCTTT.

This chain links TRBV5-1 with TRBJ1-5; no clear D gene. Germline CDR1 reads SGHRS; CDR2 reads YFSETQ. The CDR3 is 14 amino acids. The germline V and J ends were trimmed by 0 bases and 10 bases, with 14 bases remaining between them. CDR3 residues: CASSLGAQLGPQHF. DNA for the CDR3: TGCGCCAGCAGCTTGGGAGCCCAGTTAGGTCCCCAGCATTTT.

The rearrangement links TRBV18 to TRBJ2-5; the D gene is possibly TRBD1 (6 bases). Trimming removed 6 bases at V and 3 bases at J, with 17 bases between. Germline CDR1 and CDR2: KGHSH and LQKENI. There are 15 residues in the CDR3. CDR3 DNA: TGTGCCAGCTCTCCGACAGGAAACCTAAAAGAGACCCAGTACTTC. It encodes CASSPTGNLKETQYF.

The gene calls are TRBV20-1 and TRBJ1-4; 7 bases line up with TRBD1. The CDR3 spans 17 residues. The V segment lost 1 base and the J segment 6 bases; nucleotides outside the gene matches: 14. Germline V CDR1 and CDR2: DFQATT, SNEGSKA (reference sequence). CDR3: CSARVALPGQLDEKLFF. DNA for the CDR3: TGCAGTGCTAGAGTAGCACTCCCGGGACAGCTAGATGAAAAACTGTTTTTT.

V and J are TRBV29-1 and TRBJ2-7, with D perhaps matching TRBD2 (5 bases). The CDR3 totals 8 residues. CDR1 SQVTM and CDR2 ANQGSEA come from the germline V gene. V was cut by 3 bases and J by 12 bases, with 6 bases left in between. CDR3: CSVEDSYF. CDR3 nucleotides: TGCAGCGTTGAGGACTCGTACTTC.

This clonotype was counted a few times. This rearrangement joins TRBV20-1 to TRBJ2-7, with D perhaps TRBD1 (6 bases). V was trimmed by 4 bases and J by 5 bases, leaving 12 bases between them. There are 12 residues in the CDR3. Germline V gene lookup returns CDR1 DFQATT and CDR2 SNEGSKA (reference sequence). The CDR3 sequence: CSAMQGFDEQYF. In nucleotides, the CDR3 is TGCAGTGCTATGCAGGGGTTCGACGAGCAGTACTTC.

CDR3 sequence: CASSSSGSYTGELFF. The CDR3 DNA is TGTGCCAGCAGCTCTAGCGGATCCTACACCGGGGAGCTGTTTTTT. The chain recombines TRBV7-2 with TRBJ2-2, with 7 bases aligning to TRBD2. V lost 4 bases to trimming and J lost 3 bases; unmatched junction nucleotides: 5. The germline gives CDR1 SGHTA, CDR2 FQGNSA. The CDR3 totals 15 residues.

In this sample, this clonotype turned up many times. The chain couples TRBV28 to TRBJ2-7, with 9 bases lining up with TRBD1. Losses at the gene ends were 6 bases for V and 5 bases for J; bases not matched to a gene: 5. The CDR3 sequence is 13 residues long. CDR1 is MDHEN and CDR2 is SYDVKM in the germline V gene. This CDR3 is CASRPQGANEQYF. DNA for the CDR3: TGTGCCAGCAGACCACAGGGGGCCAACGAGCAGTACTTC.

The chain joins TRBV7-9 to TRBJ1-2; 8 bases map to TRBD1. The CDR3 has 12 amino acids. CDR1 is SEHNR and CDR2 is FQNEAQ in the germline V gene (reference sequence). V was clipped by 5 bases and J by 8 bases; unmatched bases: 4. CDR3: CASSLWTGGYTF. The CDR3 bases are TGTGCCAGCAGCCTCTGGACAGGGGGCTACACCTTC.

The rearrangement links TRBV4-1 to TRBJ2-3; TRBD2 agrees at 11 bases. The germline CDR1 and CDR2 sequences are MGHRA and YSYEKL. Unmatched junction bases numbered 17, after V lost 0 bases and J lost 6 bases. This CDR3 region has 20 residues. This CDR3 reads CASSQELGGTSGSAADTQYF. CDR3 DNA sequence: TGCGCCAGCAGCCAAGAGTTGGGGGGAACTAGCGGGAGTGCGGCGGATACGCAGTATTTT.

The chain employs TRBV20-1 and TRBJ2-3; the D gene is possibly TRBD1 (6 bases). Trimming left V 0 bases short and J 9 bases short, with 16 bases between. Germline CDR1 reads DFQATT; CDR2 reads SNEGSKA (reference sequence). The CDR3 loop spans 14 amino acids. CDR3: CSARDNRFGTTQYF. CDR3 in DNA: TGCAGTGCTAGAGATAACAGATTCGGGACAACGCAGTATTTT.

The chain employs TRBV12-3 or TRBV12-4 and TRBJ2-7, with 8 bases identical to TRBD2. Trimming cost V 3 bases and J 4 bases; bases outside gene matches: 14. The CDR3 is 17 amino acids. CDR3 sequence: CASSFTSSGGGLYEQYF. DNA for the CDR3: TGTGCCAGCAGTTTTACTAGTTCCGGGGGGGGGTTATACGAGCAGTACTTC.

The chain has TRBV2 and TRBJ2-7, with 14 bases lining up with TRBD2. Germline CDR1 and CDR2: SNHLY and FYNNEI. V lost 4 bases to trimming and J lost 0 bases; unmatched junction nucleotides: 11. The CDR3 is made up of 19 amino acids. The CDR3 here is CASSGGGLAGGPSSYEQYF. The CDR3 DNA follows: TGTGCCAGCAGTGGGGGAGGACTAGCGGGAGGACCAAGCTCCTACGAGCAGTACTTC.

This clonotype has only one observation. The chain joins TRBV11-1 to TRBJ2-1; TRBD1 aligns across 10 bases. The ends lost 2 bases at V and 10 bases at J; junction bases unmatched: 14. Germline V gives CDR1 SGHAT, CDR2 FQDESV (reference sequence). There are 17 residues in the CDR3. CDR3 in DNA: TGTGCCAGCAGCTTAACCCTGGGGACAGGGGTCTCGTGGGAGCAGTTCTTC. This encodes CASSLTLGTGVSWEQFF.

This clonotype showed up just a few times. J is TRBJ2-7 and V is TRBV7-9; D uncertain. The V end lost 3 bases, the J end lost 0 bases, and 9 bases lay between the germline ends. In germline, CDR1 is SEHNR, CDR2 FQNEAQ (reference sequence). This CDR3 spans 14 amino acids. The CDR3 here is CASSFSVNSYEQYF. CDR3 nucleotides: TGTGCCAGCAGCTTCTCTGTAAACTCCTACGAGCAGTACTTC.

The gene calls are TRBV20-1 and TRBJ2-7, with 11 bases matching TRBD2. The V gene end was trimmed by 3 bases and the J gene end by 7 bases; junction bases not matched to a gene: 11. The CDR3 is 15 amino acids. Germline CDR1 reads DFQATT; CDR2 reads SNEGSKA (reference sequence). This CDR3 is CSASQTSGEPNEQYF. The CDR3 DNA reads as TGCAGTGCTAGCCAGACTAGCGGGGAACCCAATGAGCAGTACTTC.

The chain uses TRBV4-1 and TRBJ2-3; 8 bases are shared with TRBD1. This CDR3 region has 14 residues. Germline lookup yields CDR1 MGHRA and CDR2 YSYEKL. With V trimmed by 4 bases and J by 11 bases, 11 bases remained unmatched. Here the CDR3 reads CASSPPLRDRKQYF. The DNA of the CDR3 is TGCGCCAGCAGCCCCCCCCTCCGGGACAGGAAGCAGTATTTT.

The CDR3 nucleotides read TGTGCCAGCAGCTTAGTTCAGGGCAGTCGCACAGATACGCAGTATTTT. Protein product: CASSLVQGSRTDTQYF. The chain joins TRBV11-2 to TRBJ2-3; D possibly corresponds to TRBD1 (5 bases). The CDR3 covers 16 residues. Trimming removed 1 base from V and 1 base from J, with 12 bases in between. Germline CDR1 and CDR2: SGHAT and FQNNGV.

J is TRBJ1-4 and V is TRBV11-2; 7 nucleotides align to TRBD1. Looked up from germline, CDR1 is SGHAT and CDR2 is FQNNGV. The CDR3 consists of 14 residues. J gave up 3 bases and V 5 bases, and 3 bases lay outside the gene matches. The CDR3 DNA reads TGTGCCAGCAGCCCGGACAGGTCTAATGAAAAACTGTTTTTT. Encoded protein: CASSPDRSNEKLFF.

This sequence joins TRBV20-1 and TRBJ2-7, with D possibly TRBD2 on 6 matching bases. CDR1 is DFQATT and CDR2 is SNEGSKA in the germline V gene (reference sequence). The CDR3 has 15 residues. Trimming took 1 base from V and 0 from J, leaving 13 bases between them. The CDR3, as DNA: TGCAGTGCTAGAGGGGGGGACTTCTCCTCCTACGAGCAGTACTTC. Translated: CSARGGDFSSYEQYF.

In this sample, this clonotype turned up a few times. The rearrangement links TRBV6-5 to TRBJ2-5, with 7 bases that match TRBD1. The CDR3 loop spans 15 amino acids. The J segment lost 5 bases and the V segment lost 6 bases, leaving 12 bases of the junction unmatched. Germline V gene lookup returns CDR1 MNHEY and CDR2 SVGAGI. The CDR3 here is CASSPRGQVGETQYF. Here the CDR3 DNA reads TGTGCCAGCAGCCCACGTGGACAGGTTGGCGAGACCCAGTACTTC.

As to this clonotype: One end of the junction fails to match germline, which may point to a read error. V gene TRBV4-1 combines with J gene TRBJ2-3; 13 positions agree with TRBD2. Per the germline V gene, CDR1 is MGHRA and CDR2 is YSYEKL. The CDR3 has 17 amino acids. This CDR3 is CVSSQVWTSGSQDTQYF. The CDR3 DNA follows: TGCGTCAGCAGCCAAGTGTGGACTAGCGGGAGTCAAGATACGCAGTATTTT.

This clonotype has a handful of counts. With a much larger clone just one base away, this may be a read error. This chain uses TRBV11-2 with TRBJ2-7; D is ambiguous. The J call could be wrong; TRBJ2-5 is a better fit for the DNA end. Germline V gene lookup returns CDR1 SGHAT and CDR2 FQNNGV. CDR3 length: 11 amino acids. Here the CDR3 DNA reads TGTGCCAGCAGCAACAAAGAGACCCAGTACTTC. Protein product: CASSNKETQYF.

V and J are TRBV7-9 and TRBJ2-3, with 10 positions matching TRBD2. V shed 9 bases, J shed 0 bases, and the junction held 12 bases outside the gene matches. Germline-derived CDR1 and CDR2 are SEHNR and FQNEAQ (reference sequence). This CDR3 comprises 17 residues. CDR3 nucleotide sequence: TGTGCCAGTAGACCGGGACTAGCGCAATCTAGCACAGATACGCAGTATTTT. Translating it yields CASRPGLAQSSTDTQYF.

This clonotype was observed a few times. The chain recombines TRBV12-3 or TRBV12-4 with TRBJ1-2; D not resolved. Trimming left V 6 bases short and J 8 bases short, with 13 bases between. This CDR3 region has 12 residues. The CDR3 DNA sequence: TGTGCCAGCAGCCGACCTGCTAGCGGCTACACCTTC. Protein product: CASSRPASGYTF.

This clonotype was recorded only once. The chain has TRBV20-1 and TRBJ2-7, with TRBD1 matching 8 bases. Germline V gives CDR1 DFQATT, CDR2 SNEGSKA (reference sequence). V shed 4 bases and J 4 bases; nucleotides not matched to a gene: 9. This CDR3 has 14 residues. CDR3 coding DNA: TGCAGTGCTAACACCGGGACAGGAAGTTACGAGCAGTACTTC. Protein sequence: CSANTGTGSYEQYF.

This clonotype has more than one count but fewer than ten. The chain uses TRBV5-1 and TRBJ2-1; 11 nucleotides agree with TRBD1. V shed 4 bases and J 4 bases; nucleotides not matched to a gene: 13. Per the germline V gene, CDR1 is SGHRS and CDR2 is YFSETQ. CDR3 length: 18 amino acids. For the CDR3, the DNA is TGCGCCAGCAGCCCAACGGACAGGGGGCGATGGGGATACAATGAGCAGTTCTTC. It codes for CASSPTDRGRWGYNEQFF. The full variable domain, its missing parts supplied by reference TRBV5-1 and TRBJ2-1, is KAGVTQTPRYLIKTRGQQVTLSCSPISGHRSVSWYQQTPGQGLQFLFEYFSETQRNKGNFPGRFSGRQFSNSRSEMNVSTLELGDSALYLCASSPTDRGRWGYNEQFFGPGTRLTVL.

The chain carries TRBV12-3 or TRBV12-4 and TRBJ1-2; 7 bases match TRBD1. This CDR3 contains 15 residues. Trimming took 6 bases from V and 5 from J; bases not matched to a gene: 12. The CDR3: CASRGRDRGEYGYTF. CDR3 coding DNA: TGTGCCAGCAGGGGGAGGGACAGAGGCGAATATGGCTACACCTTC.

V and J are TRBV12-3 or TRBV12-4 and TRBJ2-7, with 9 bases aligning to TRBD1. The J call may be in error: the DNA end matches TRBJ2-5 better. The CDR3 runs to 15 residues. The DNA for the CDR3 is TGTGCCAGCAGTCTCGCCGGGACAGGGTTAAAGACCCAGTACTTC. This gives the protein CASSLAGTGLKTQYF.

J is TRBJ2-1 and V is TRBV29-1; 8 bases are shared with TRBD2. The V segment lost 7 bases and the J segment 9 bases; nucleotides outside the gene matches: 8. This CDR3 has 12 amino acids. Germline-derived CDR1 and CDR2 are SQVTM and ANQGSEA. Written as DNA, the CDR3 is TGCAGCGCCACCGGGACTAGTTTTGAGCAGTTCTTC. It is translated as CSATGTSFEQFF.

The V and J genes are TRBV30 and TRBJ2-7; D possibly corresponds to TRBD1 (5 bases). Germline CDR1 is GTSNPN and CDR2 is SVGIG (reference sequence). Trimming cost V 1 base and J 1 base, with 14 bases left between them. This CDR3 is 15 amino acids long. This CDR3 reads CAWSENRQPSYEQYF. The CDR3 coding sequence is TGTGCCTGGAGTGAAAACAGGCAGCCTTCCTACGAGCAGTACTTC.

The CDR3 region has the DNA TGTGCCAGCAGCGTAGGAGGGGCGCCCGGTCAATACGAGCAGTACTTC. This translates into CASSVGGAPGQYEQYF. The chain employs TRBV9 and TRBJ2-4; D is perhaps TRBD1 or TRBD2 (5 bases each). The assigned J gene may be wrong: the sequence end matches TRBJ2-7 better. CDR3 size: 16 residues. Germline V CDR1 and CDR2: SGDLS, YYNGEE.